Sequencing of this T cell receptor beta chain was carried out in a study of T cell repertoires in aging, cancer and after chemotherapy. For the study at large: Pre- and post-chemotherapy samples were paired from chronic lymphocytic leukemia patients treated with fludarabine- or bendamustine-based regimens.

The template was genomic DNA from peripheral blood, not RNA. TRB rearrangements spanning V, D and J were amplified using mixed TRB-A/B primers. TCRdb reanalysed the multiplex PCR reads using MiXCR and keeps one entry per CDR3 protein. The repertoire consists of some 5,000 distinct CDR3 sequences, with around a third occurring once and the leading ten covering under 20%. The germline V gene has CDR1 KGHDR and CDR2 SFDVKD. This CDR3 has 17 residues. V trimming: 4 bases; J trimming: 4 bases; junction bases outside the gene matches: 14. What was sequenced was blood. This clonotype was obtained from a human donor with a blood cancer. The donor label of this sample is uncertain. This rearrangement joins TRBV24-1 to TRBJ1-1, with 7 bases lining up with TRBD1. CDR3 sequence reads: CATSDQTPDRAFTEAFF. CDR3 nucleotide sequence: TGTGCCACCAGTGACCAGACTCCAGACAGGGCTTTCACTGAAGCTTTCTTT.